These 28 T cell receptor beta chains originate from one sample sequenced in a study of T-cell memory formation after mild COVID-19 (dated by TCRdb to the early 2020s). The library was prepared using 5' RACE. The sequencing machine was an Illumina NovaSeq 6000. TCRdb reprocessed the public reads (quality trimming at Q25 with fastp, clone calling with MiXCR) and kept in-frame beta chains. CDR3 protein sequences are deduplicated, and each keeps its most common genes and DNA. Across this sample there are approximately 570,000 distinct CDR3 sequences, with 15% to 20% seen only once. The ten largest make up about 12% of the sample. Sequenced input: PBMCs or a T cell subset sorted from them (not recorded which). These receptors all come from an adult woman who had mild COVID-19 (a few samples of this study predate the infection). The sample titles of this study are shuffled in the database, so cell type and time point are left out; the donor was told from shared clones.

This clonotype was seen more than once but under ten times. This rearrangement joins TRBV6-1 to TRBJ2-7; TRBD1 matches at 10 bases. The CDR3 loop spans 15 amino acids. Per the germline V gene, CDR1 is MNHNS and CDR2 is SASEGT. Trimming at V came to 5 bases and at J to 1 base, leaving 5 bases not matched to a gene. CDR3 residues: CASSRAGQGSYEQYF. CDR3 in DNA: TGTGCCAGCAGTCGCGCGGGACAGGGGTCCTACGAGCAGTACTTC.

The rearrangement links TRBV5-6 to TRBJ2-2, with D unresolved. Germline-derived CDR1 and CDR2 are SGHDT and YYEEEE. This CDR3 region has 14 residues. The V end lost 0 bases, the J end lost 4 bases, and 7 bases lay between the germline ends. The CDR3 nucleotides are TGTGCCAGCAGCTTGGAGTATCTCACCGGGGAGCTGTTTTTT. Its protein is CASSLEYLTGELFF.

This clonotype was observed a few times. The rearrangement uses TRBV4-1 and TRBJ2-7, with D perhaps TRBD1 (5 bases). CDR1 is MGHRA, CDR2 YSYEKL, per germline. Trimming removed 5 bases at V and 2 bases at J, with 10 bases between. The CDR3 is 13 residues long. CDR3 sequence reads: CASSEHRTYEQYF. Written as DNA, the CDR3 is TGCGCCAGCAGCGAACACAGGACCTACGAGCAGTACTTC.

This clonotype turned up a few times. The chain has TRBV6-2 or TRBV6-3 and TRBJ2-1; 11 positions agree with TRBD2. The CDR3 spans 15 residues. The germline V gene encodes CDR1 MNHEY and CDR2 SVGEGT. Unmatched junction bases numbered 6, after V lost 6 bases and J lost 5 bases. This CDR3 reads CASSRLAGQNNEQFF. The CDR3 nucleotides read TGTGCCAGCAGCCGACTAGCGGGACAGAACAATGAGCAGTTCTTC.

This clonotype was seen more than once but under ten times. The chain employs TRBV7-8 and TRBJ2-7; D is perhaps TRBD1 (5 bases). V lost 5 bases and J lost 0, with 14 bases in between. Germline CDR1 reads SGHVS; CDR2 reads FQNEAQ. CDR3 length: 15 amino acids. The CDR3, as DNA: TGTGCCAGCAGCCCTGAAACAGGTAGCTCCTACGAGCAGTACTTC. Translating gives CASSPETGSSYEQYF.

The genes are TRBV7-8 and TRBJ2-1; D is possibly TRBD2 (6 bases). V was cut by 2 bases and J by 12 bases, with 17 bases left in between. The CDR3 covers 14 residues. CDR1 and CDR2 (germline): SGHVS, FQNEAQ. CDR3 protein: CASSLLGDSNGQFF. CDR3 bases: TGTGCCAGCAGCTTATTGGGGGACTCGAACGGGCAGTTCTTC.

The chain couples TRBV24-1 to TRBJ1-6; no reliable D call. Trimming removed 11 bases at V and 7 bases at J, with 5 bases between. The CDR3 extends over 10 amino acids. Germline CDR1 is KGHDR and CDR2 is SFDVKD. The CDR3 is CARHNSPLHF. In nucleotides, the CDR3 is TGTGCCAGACACAATTCACCCCTCCACTTT.

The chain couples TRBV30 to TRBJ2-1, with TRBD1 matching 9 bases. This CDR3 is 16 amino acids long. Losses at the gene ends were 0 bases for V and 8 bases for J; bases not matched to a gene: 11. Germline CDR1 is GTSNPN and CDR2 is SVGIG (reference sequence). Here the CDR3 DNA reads TGTGCCTGGAGTGTACCTCCTCGACAGGGGGTGGATGAGCAGTTCTTC. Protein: CAWSVPPRQGVDEQFF.

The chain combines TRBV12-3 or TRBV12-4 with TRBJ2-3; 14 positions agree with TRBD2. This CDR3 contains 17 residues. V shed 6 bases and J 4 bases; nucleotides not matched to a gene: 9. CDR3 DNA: TGTGCCAGCAGAGGACTAGCGGGGGGCCTGAGCCCAGATACGCAGTATTTT. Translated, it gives CASRGLAGGLSPDTQYF.

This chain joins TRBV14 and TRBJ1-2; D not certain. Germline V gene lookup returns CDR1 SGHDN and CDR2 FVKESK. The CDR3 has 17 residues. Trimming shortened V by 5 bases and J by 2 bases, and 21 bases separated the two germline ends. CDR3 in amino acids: CASSARTLGSGNYGYTF. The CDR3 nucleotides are TGTGCCAGCAGCGCGAGGACGCTCGGGTCGGGGAACTATGGCTACACCTTC.

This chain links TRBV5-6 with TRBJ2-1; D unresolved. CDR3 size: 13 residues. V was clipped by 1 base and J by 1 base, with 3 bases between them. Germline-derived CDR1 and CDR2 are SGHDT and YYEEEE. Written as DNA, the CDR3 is TGTGCCAGCAGCTTGATGTCCTACAATGAGCAGTTCTTC. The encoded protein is CASSLMSYNEQFF.

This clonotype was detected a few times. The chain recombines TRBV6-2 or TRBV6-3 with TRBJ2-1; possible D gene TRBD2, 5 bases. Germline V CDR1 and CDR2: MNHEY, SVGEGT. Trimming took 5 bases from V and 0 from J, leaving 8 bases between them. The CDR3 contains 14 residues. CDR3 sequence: CASSADYSYNEQFF. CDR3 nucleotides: TGTGCCAGCAGTGCCGACTACTCCTACAATGAGCAGTTCTTC.

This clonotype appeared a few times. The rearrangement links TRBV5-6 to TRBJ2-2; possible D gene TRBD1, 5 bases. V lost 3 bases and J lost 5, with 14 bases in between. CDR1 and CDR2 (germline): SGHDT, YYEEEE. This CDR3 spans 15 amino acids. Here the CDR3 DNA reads TGTGCCAGCAGCTGGTCAGGGTTCGGGACCGGGGAGCTGTTTTTT. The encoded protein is CASSWSGFGTGELFF.

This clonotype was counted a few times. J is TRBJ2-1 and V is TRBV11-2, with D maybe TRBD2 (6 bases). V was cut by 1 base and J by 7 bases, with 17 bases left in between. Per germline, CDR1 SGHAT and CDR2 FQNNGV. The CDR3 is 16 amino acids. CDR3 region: CASSLVGGDPHNEQFF. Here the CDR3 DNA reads TGTGCCAGCAGCTTAGTTGGCGGGGACCCCCATAATGAGCAGTTCTTC.

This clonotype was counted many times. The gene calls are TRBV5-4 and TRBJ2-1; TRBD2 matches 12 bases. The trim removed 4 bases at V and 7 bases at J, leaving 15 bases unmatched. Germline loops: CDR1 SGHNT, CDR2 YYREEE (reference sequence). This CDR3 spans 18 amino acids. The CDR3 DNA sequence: TGTGCCAGCAGCCTCTCCGGCAAGACTAGCGGGGGTCTAAATGAGCAGTTCTTC. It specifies CASSLSGKTSGGLNEQFF.

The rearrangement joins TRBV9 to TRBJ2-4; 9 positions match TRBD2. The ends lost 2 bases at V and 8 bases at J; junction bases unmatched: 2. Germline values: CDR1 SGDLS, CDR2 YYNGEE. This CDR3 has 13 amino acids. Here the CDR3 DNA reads TGTGCCAGCAGCGTTAGCGGGGGTGACATTCAGTACTTC. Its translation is CASSVSGGDIQYF.

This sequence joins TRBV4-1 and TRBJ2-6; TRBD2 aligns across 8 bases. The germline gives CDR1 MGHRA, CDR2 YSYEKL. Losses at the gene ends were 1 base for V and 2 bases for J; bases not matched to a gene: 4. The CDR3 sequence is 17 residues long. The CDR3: CASSQVGRGAGANVLTF. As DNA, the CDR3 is TGCGCCAGCAGCCAAGTCGGGCGGGGGGCTGGGGCCAACGTCCTGACTTTC.

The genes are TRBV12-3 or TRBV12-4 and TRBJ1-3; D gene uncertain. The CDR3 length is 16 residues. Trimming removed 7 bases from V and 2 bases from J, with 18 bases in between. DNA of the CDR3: TGTGCCAGCAACCCTACTAAAGATAGAGCTGGAAACACCATATATTTT. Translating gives CASNPTKDRAGNTIYF.

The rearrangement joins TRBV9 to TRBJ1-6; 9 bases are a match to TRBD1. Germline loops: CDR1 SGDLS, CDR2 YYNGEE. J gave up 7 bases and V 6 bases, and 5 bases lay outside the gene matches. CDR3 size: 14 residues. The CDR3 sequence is CASKTGQGNSPLHF. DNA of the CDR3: TGTGCCAGCAAGACGGGACAGGGAAATTCACCCCTCCACTTT.

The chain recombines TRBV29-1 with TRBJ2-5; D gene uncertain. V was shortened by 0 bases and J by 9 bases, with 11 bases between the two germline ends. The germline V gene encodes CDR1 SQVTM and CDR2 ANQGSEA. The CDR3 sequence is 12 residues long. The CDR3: CSVEDLRPAQYF. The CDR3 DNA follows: TGCAGCGTTGAAGATCTACGACCCGCCCAGTACTTC.

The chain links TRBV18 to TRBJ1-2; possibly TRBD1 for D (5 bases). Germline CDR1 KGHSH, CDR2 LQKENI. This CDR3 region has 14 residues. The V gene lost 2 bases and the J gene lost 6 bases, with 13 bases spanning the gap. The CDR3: CASSPKRGANGYTF. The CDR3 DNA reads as TGTGCCAGCTCACCAAAGAGGGGCGCAAATGGCTACACCTTC. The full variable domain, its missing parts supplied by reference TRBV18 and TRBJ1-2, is NAGVMQNPRHLVRRRGQEARLRCSPMKGHSHVYWYRQLPEEGLKFMVYLQKENIIDESGMPKERFSAEFPKEGPSILRIQQVVRGDSAAYFCASSPKRGANGYTFGSGTRLTVV.

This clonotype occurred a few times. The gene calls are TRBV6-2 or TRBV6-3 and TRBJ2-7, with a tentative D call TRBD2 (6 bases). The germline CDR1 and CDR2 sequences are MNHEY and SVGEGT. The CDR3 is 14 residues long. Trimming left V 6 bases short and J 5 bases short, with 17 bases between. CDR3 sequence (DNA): TGTGCCAGCAGCCCTATTGGGAGGATCCACGAGCAGTACTTC. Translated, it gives CASSPIGRIHEQYF.

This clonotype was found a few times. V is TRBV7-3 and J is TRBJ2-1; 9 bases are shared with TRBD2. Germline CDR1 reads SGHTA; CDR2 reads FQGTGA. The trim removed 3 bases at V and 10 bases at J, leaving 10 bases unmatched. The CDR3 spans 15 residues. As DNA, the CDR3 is TGTGCCAGCAGCTTCGGGTTAGCGGGAGTAGAGGAGCAGTTCTTC. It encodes CASSFGLAGVEEQFF.

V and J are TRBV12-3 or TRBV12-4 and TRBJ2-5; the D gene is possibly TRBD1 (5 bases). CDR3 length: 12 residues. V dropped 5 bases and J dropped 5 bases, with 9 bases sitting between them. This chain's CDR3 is CASSQGPETQYF. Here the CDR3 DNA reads TGTGCCAGCAGTCAGGGCCCCGAGACCCAGTACTTC.

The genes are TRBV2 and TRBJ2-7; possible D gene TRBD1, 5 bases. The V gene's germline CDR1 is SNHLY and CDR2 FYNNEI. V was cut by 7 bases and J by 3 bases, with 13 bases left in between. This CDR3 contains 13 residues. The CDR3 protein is CASTSARDYEQYF. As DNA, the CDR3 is TGTGCCAGCACCTCCGCCAGGGACTACGAGCAGTACTTC.

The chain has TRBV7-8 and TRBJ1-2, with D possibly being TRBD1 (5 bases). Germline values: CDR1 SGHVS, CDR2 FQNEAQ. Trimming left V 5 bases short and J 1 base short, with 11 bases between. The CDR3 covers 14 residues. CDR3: CASSPSRDNYGYTF. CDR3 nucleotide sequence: TGTGCCAGCAGCCCCAGCAGGGATAACTATGGCTACACCTTC.

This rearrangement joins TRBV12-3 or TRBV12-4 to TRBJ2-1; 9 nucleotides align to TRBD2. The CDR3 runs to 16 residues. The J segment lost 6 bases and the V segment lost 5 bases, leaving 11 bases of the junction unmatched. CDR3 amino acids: CASSPPGLALGNEQFF. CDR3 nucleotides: TGTGCCAGCAGTCCACCCGGACTAGCGCTAGGCAATGAGCAGTTCTTC.

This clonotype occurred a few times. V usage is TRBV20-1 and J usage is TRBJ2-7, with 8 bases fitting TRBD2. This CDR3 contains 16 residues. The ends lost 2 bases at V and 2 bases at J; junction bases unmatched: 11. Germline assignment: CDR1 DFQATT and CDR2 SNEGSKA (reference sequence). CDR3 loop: CSARIARLAPPYEQYF. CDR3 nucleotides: TGCAGTGCTAGAATAGCCAGACTAGCGCCCCCCTACGAGCAGTACTTC.